The rows below give T cell receptor beta chains drawn from one sample of a study of cytomegalovirus exposure and HLA in healthy donors. Libraries were prepared by immunoSEQ multiplex PCR; TCRdb keeps only in-frame clonotypes and omits some of them. The repertoire holds almost 200,000 clones, with about 76% as singletons. What was sequenced was PBMCs. The receptors derive from a male donor in good health and CMV-seropositive. CDR3s include the opening cysteine and the closing phenylalanine or tryptophan. Fields, in order: CDR3 DNA, CDR3 protein, V gene, J gene, D gene, clone size. D genes are given only for firm matches. Clone sizes are given selectively: once, few, many, or a class where the clone is expanded.

DNA: TGCGCCAGCAGCGCAGACAGGGGGCGTCGGGCCGAAAAACTGTTTTTT; CDR3: CASSADRGRRAEKLFF; V: TRBV5-1; J: TRBJ1-4; D: TRBD1; size: -
DNA: TGTGCCAGCAGCCAAGACCCAGGGAAAGGTGAAGAGCAGTACTTC; CDR3: CASSQDPGKGEEQYF; V: TRBV4-2; J: TRBJ2-5; D: -; size: -
DNA: TGTGCCAGCAGCCCGGAGACAGGGGGGATCACTGAAGCTTTCTTT; CDR3: CASSPETGGITEAFF; V: TRBV7-2; J: TRBJ1-1; D: TRBD1; size: -
DNA: TGTGCCAGCAGCTCAAGGGGAGGAGCGGGCACAGATACGCAGTATTTT; CDR3: CASSSRGGAGTDTQYF; V: TRBV5-4; J: TRBJ2-3; D: -; size: -
DNA: TGTGCCAGCAGTGAACCTCTGAACACTGAAGCTTTCTTT; CDR3: CASSEPLNTEAFF; V: TRBV6-1; J: TRBJ1-1; D: -; size: -
DNA: TGTGCCAGCTCGTACACGGGACAGGGAGGCGAGCAGTACTTC; CDR3: CASSYTGQGGEQYF; V: TRBV18; J: TRBJ2-7; D: TRBD1; size: few
DNA: TGTGCCTGGAGGGACAGGGTGAACACCGGGGAGCTGTTTTTT; CDR3: CAWRDRVNTGELFF; V: TRBV30; J: TRBJ2-2; D: TRBD1; size: once
DNA: TGTGCCAGCCGGGACAGGTCTAATGAAAAACTGTTTTTT; CDR3: CASRDRSNEKLFF; V: TRBV10-3; J: TRBJ1-4; D: TRBD1; size: -
DNA: TGTGCCAGCAGCTTAGGGACAGGGCCCGGGGAGCTGTTTTTT; CDR3: CASSLGTGPGELFF; V: TRBV7-6; J: TRBJ2-2; D: TRBD1; size: -
DNA: TGCAGCGGGGGGCTTGGGGACACTGAAGCTTTCTTT; CDR3: CSGGLGDTEAFF; V: TRBV29-1; J: TRBJ1-1; D: -; size: -
DNA: TGTGCCATCAGTGAGTCTCCTAGCGGGCTGGTTCGGGACGGGGAGCTGTTTTTT; CDR3: CAISESPSGLVRDGELFF; V: TRBV10-3; J: TRBJ2-2; D: TRBD2; size: few
DNA: TGTGCCAGCAGCCAAATTGCGGGACCCCTTGAGCGGTACTTC; CDR3: CASSQIAGPLERYF; V: TRBV14; J: TRBJ2-7; D: -; size: -
DNA: TGTGCCAGCTCTCTTGGGACACTGGGGACCTACGAGCAGTACTTC; CDR3: CASSLGTLGTYEQYF; V: TRBV18; J: TRBJ2-7; D: -; size: once
DNA: TGTGCCAGCTCCCCCAATACAGCTAACTATGGCTACACCTTC; CDR3: CASSPNTANYGYTF; V: TRBV18; J: TRBJ1-2; D: -; size: -
DNA: TGCGCCAGCAGCCAAGCCCAGTCTCCGGCCCGGGGCTATGGCTACACCTTC; CDR3: CASSQAQSPARGYGYTF; V: TRBV4-3; J: TRBJ1-2; D: -; size: -
DNA: TGTGCCAGCAGCTTAGATAACGGGGAGGCCTATGGCTACACCTTC; CDR3: CASSLDNGEAYGYTF; V: TRBV11-2; J: TRBJ1-2; D: -; size: -
DNA: TGTGCCAGCAGCTCGGAGGGATCGTATTCACCCCTCCACTTT; CDR3: CASSSEGSYSPLHF; V: TRBV7-3; J: TRBJ1-6; D: -; size: once
DNA: TGTGCCAGCAGCCCTTCGGGTTCCACCGGGGAGCTGTTTTTT; CDR3: CASSPSGSTGELFF; V: TRBV14; J: TRBJ2-2; D: -; size: few
DNA: TGTGCCAGCAGCCCGGGGGTAAACTATGGCTACACCTTC; CDR3: CASSPGVNYGYTF; V: TRBV11-1; J: TRBJ1-2; D: -; size: -
DNA: TGTGCCAGCTGGTCTTCGAAAACAGGGAACACTGAAGCTTTCTTT; CDR3: CASWSSKTGNTEAFF; V: TRBV5-4; J: TRBJ1-1; D: -; size: -
DNA: TGTGCCAGCAGTGGGACAGACCGTAATGAAAAACTGTTTTTT; CDR3: CASSGTDRNEKLFF; V: TRBV6-1; J: TRBJ1-4; D: -; size: -
DNA: TGTGCCAGCAGCGCCCCCCCCGGGGTAGGGGCCAACGTCCTGACTTTC; CDR3: CASSAPPGVGANVLTF; V: TRBV9; J: TRBJ2-6; D: -; size: -
DNA: TGTGCCAGCAGCTCCGGACAGGCCGGCCCCTATAATTCACCCCTCCACTTT; CDR3: CASSSGQAGPYNSPLHF; V: TRBV7-9; J: TRBJ1-6; D: TRBD1; size: -
DNA: TGTGCCAGCAGCCCCACAGGGAAAACAGATACGCAGTATTTT; CDR3: CASSPTGKTDTQYF; V: TRBV7-9; J: TRBJ2-3; D: -; size: -
DNA: TGTGCCAGCAGCCGTACAGGGACAGGCCCTTACAATGAGCAGTTCTTC; CDR3: CASSRTGTGPYNEQFF; V: TRBV7-9; J: TRBJ2-1; D: TRBD1; size: -
DNA: TGTGCCAGCAGCTATCTACCGGGACTAGCTGGTGAGACCCAGTACTTC; CDR3: CASSYLPGLAGETQYF; V: TRBV7-2; J: TRBJ2-5; D: TRBD2; size: -
DNA: TGTGCCAGCAGCCCCCTAATAACTAGCGGGGGCCCAATGGGGCAGTTCTTC; CDR3: CASSPLITSGGPMGQFF; V: TRBV7-2; J: TRBJ2-1; D: TRBD2; size: -
DNA: TGTGCCAGCAGCGCTTCGACAGGGAAGGGAACTGAAGCTTTCTTT; CDR3: CASSASTGKGTEAFF; V: TRBV5-4; J: TRBJ1-1; D: TRBD1; size: -
DNA: TGTGCCAGCAGTTTGGACGGGAATGAAGCTTTCTTT; CDR3: CASSLDGNEAFF; V: TRBV9; J: TRBJ1-1; D: -; size: -
DNA: TGTGCCAGCAGTCGCGACACTGGCGAGCAGTACTTC; CDR3: CASSRDTGEQYF; V: TRBV6-6; J: TRBJ2-7; D: -; size: -
DNA: TGTGCCAGCAGAAAAGGGACAGGTCACCAGGGTGAGCAGTTCTTC; CDR3: CASRKGTGHQGEQFF; V: TRBV7-7; J: TRBJ2-1; D: TRBD1; size: -
DNA: TGTGCCAGCAGCTTGTTAGGACAGGGGAATAATTCACCCCTCCACTTT; CDR3: CASSLLGQGNNSPLHF; V: TRBV5-6; J: TRBJ1-6; D: TRBD1; size: once
DNA: TGCAGCGCTGGACCTGCAGGGGGCGCCGAGTACTTC; CDR3: CSAGPAGGAEYF; V: TRBV29-1; J: TRBJ2-7; D: TRBD1; size: -
DNA: TGTGCCAGCAGTACCCAGGGGGCGACTGAAGCTTTCTTT; CDR3: CASSTQGATEAFF; V: TRBV6-1; J: TRBJ1-1; D: TRBD1; size: few
DNA: TGTGCCAGCAGACCCCAAAGTGGGACAGGGGGCATCGGGGAGCTGTTTTTT; CDR3: CASRPQSGTGGIGELFF; V: TRBV11-2; J: TRBJ2-2; D: TRBD1; size: -
DNA: TGTGCCAGCAGTGAACGGACAGCCTGGACTGAAGCTTTCTTT; CDR3: CASSERTAWTEAFF; V: TRBV25-1; J: TRBJ1-1; D: -; size: -
DNA: TGTGCCACTCTCCCCGGGACTAGGAGCACAGATACGCAGTATTTT; CDR3: CATLPGTRSTDTQYF; V: TRBV6-5; J: TRBJ2-3; D: TRBD2; size: -
DNA: TGTGCCTGGATGTCGAACGCAGGGGCTGCTCAGCCCCAGCATTTT; CDR3: CAWMSNAGAAQPQHF; V: TRBV30; J: TRBJ1-5; D: -; size: -
DNA: TGTGCCTGGAGTGTAGGGCTACAGGACAGGGAAGGTCAGCCCCAGCATTTT; CDR3: CAWSVGLQDREGQPQHF; V: TRBV30; J: TRBJ1-5; D: TRBD1; size: once
DNA: TGTGCCAGCAACAAATACAATGAGCAGTTCTTC; CDR3: CASNKYNEQFF; V: TRBV7-8; J: TRBJ2-1; D: -; size: -
DNA: TGTGCCAGCAGTGACTCGACCGTCAGGTATCAGCCCCAGCATTTT; CDR3: CASSDSTVRYQPQHF; V: TRBV6-4; J: TRBJ1-5; D: -; size: once
DNA: TGTGCCAGCAGCCCAAATGGGGGACTAGCCGAGGAGCAGTACTTC; CDR3: CASSPNGGLAEEQYF; V: TRBV7-3; J: TRBJ2-7; D: TRBD2; size: few
DNA: TGTGCCAGCAGCTTGCGGAGCGTGCGGGAAAAACTGTTTTTT; CDR3: CASSLRSVREKLFF; V: TRBV11-2; J: TRBJ1-4; D: -; size: once
DNA: TGTGCCAGCAGCGCTGGGGACTCGGGGTACGAGCAGTACTTC; CDR3: CASSAGDSGYEQYF; V: TRBV9; J: TRBJ2-7; D: -; size: -
DNA: TGTGCCATCAGTGATGGCAGGGCCACAGATACGCAGTATTTT; CDR3: CAISDGRATDTQYF; V: TRBV10-3; J: TRBJ2-3; D: -; size: once
DNA: TGTGCCAGCAGCCCAGGGACAGTACAAGAGACCCAGTACTTC; CDR3: CASSPGTVQETQYF; V: TRBV7-8; J: TRBJ2-5; D: TRBD1; size: few
DNA: TGTGCCAGCAGCTTAGCCCCGAGGGAAAACTATGGCTACACCTTC; CDR3: CASSLAPRENYGYTF; V: TRBV7-9; J: TRBJ1-2; D: -; size: -
DNA: TGTGCCTCCCGGGAGGGGGATAGTAGCTCTGGGGCCAACGTCCTGACTTTC; CDR3: CASREGDSSSGANVLTF; V: TRBV25-1; J: TRBJ2-6; D: TRBD2; size: -
DNA: TGTGCCAGCTCACCCTTGACAGGGTTGGTCAATCCTCAGTTCTTC; CDR3: CASSPLTGLVNPQFF; V: TRBV18; J: TRBJ2-1; D: TRBD1; size: -
DNA: TGCGCCAGCAGCTTGCCCCCGAGTAGTCTTAGCTACGAGCAGTACTTC; CDR3: CASSLPPSSLSYEQYF; V: TRBV5-1; J: TRBJ2-7; D: -; size: -
DNA: TGTGCCGGCCAACGGACAGGGTCCGGCTACGAGCAGTACTTC; CDR3: CAGQRTGSGYEQYF; V: TRBV2; J: TRBJ2-7; D: TRBD1; size: once